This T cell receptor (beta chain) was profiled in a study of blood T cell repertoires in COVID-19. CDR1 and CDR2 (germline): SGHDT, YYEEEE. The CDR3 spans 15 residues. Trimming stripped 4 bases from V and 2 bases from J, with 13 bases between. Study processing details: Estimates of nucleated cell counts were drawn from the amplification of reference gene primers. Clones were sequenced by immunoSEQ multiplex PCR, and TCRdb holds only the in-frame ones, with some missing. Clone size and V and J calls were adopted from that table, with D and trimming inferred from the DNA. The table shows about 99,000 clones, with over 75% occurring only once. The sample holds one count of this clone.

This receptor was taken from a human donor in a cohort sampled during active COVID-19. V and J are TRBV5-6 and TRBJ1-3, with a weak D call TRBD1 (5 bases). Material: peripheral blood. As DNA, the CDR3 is TGTGCCAGCAGCCCGGACACGTCCCCTGGAAACACCATATATTTT. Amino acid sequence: CASSPDTSPGNTIYF.